The clone carrying this T cell receptor (beta chain) was detected a few times. Its target is unknown. The data are from a study of blood T cells in healthy people across ages. The overall study: Template switching recovered approximately one barcoded beta molecule for every two T cells. Study-level findings and limits: Diversity estimates from one million T cells were considered underestimates.

Deletions cut 4 bases from V and 3 bases from J, with 16 bases between. Germline loops: CDR1 MGHRA, CDR2 YSYEKL. The CDR3 is 15 residues long. Next came a second PCR, run for roughly 6 to 11 cycles, which used a sample-barcoded 5' primer along with a J-beta primer mix. Each CDR3 protein is one row after TCRdb ran MiXCR on the 5' RACE reads. The table lists 1,500,000 or so distinct CDR3 sequences, 59% of them singletons, with 6.5% to 8.5% in the top ten. The chain couples TRBV4-1 to TRBJ2-7; either TRBD1 or TRBD2 may fit D (5 bases each). The clonotype was recovered from a young man in good health. Sequencing used blood. The CDR3 coding sequence is TGCGCCAGCAGCCTTAGGGCTGGGACCTACTACGAGCAGTACTTC. Amino acid sequence: CASSLRAGTYYEQYF.